These 22 T cell receptor beta chains originate from one sample sequenced in a study of cytomegalovirus exposure and HLA in healthy donors. The PCR made use of 60 Vbeta and 13 Jbeta primers. TCRdb keeps only in-frame clones here, not all; method: immunoSEQ multiplex PCR. The data hold around 130,000 clones, with 74% observed a single time. Sequences were obtained from PBMCs. These receptors were collected from a woman between 50 and 59 years old in good health and CMV-seropositive.

This rearrangement joins TRBV5-6 to TRBJ2-7, with D perhaps TRBD2 (5 bases). This CDR3 comprises 13 residues. Trimming removed 4 bases at V and 3 bases at J, with 11 bases between. CDR1 and CDR2 from the germline V gene are SGHDT and YYEEEE. This chain's CDR3 is CASSGERYYEQYF. CDR3 DNA sequence: TGTGCCAGCAGCGGAGAGCGGTACTACGAGCAGTACTTC.

The chain carries TRBV5-4 and TRBJ1-3, with 8 bases that match TRBD1. Germline-derived CDR1 and CDR2 are SGHNT and YYREEE (reference sequence). V was clipped by 0 bases and J by 7 bases; unmatched bases: 15. CDR3 size: 18 residues. For the CDR3, the DNA is TGTGCCAGCAGCTTGGTATGTTACGTAGGACAGGGTACGAACACCATATATTTT. Encoded protein: CASSLVCYVGQGTNTIYF. The full variable domain, completed using reference TRBV5-4 and TRBJ1-3, is ETGVTQSPTHLIKTRGQQVTLRCSSQSGHNTVSWYQQALGQGPQFIFQYYREEENGRGNFPPRFSGLQFPNYSSELNVNALELDDSALYLCASSLVCYVGQGTNTIYFGEGSWLTVV.

The chain employs TRBV5-1 and TRBJ2-1, with a weak D call TRBD2 (6 bases). Germline V gene data show CDR1 as SGHRS and CDR2 as YFSETQ. Trimming removed 0 bases at V and 1 base at J, with 17 bases between. CDR3 length equals 18 residues. The CDR3 nucleotides are TGCGCCAGCAGCTTGGCCACAGGTCCGGGGGATTCCTACAATGAGCAGTTCTTC. Protein product: CASSLATGPGDSYNEQFF.

Only a few counts were recorded for this clone. The chain has TRBV6-1 and TRBJ2-1; 12 nucleotides align to TRBD2. Per the germline V gene, CDR1 is MNHNS and CDR2 is SASEGT. Trimming cost V 6 bases and J 5 bases; bases outside gene matches: 5. The CDR3 is made up of 15 amino acids. The CDR3 here is CASSLTSGGNNEQFF. CDR3 sequence (DNA): TGTGCCAGCAGCCTCACTAGCGGGGGGAACAATGAGCAGTTCTTC.

V and J are TRBV7-2 and TRBJ1-1, with 11 positions matching TRBD1. This CDR3 has 14 amino acids. The germline V gene has CDR1 SGHTA and CDR2 FQGNSA. The junction had 1 base not matched to a gene; V was cut back by 0 bases and J by 7 bases. CDR3 region: CASSLAGQGGEAFF. The CDR3, as DNA: TGTGCCAGCAGCTTAGCGGGACAGGGGGGTGAAGCTTTCTTT. Using reference TRBV7-2 and TRBJ1-1 for the parts outside the CDR3, the full variable domain is GAGVSQSPSNKVTEKGKDVELRCDPISGHTALYWYRQSLGQGLEFLIYFQGNSAPDKSGLPSDRFSAERTGGSVSTLTIQRTQQEDSAVYLCASSLAGQGGEAFFGQGTRLTVV.

The chain couples TRBV5-1 to TRBJ1-5; 7 bases align to TRBD1. Trimming removed 3 bases from V and 4 bases from J; junction bases left unmatched: 4. The CDR3 spans 14 residues. CDR1 and CDR2 (germline): SGHRS, YFSETQ. The CDR3 nucleotides are TGCGCCAGCAGCTCCGGGACAGAGAATCAGCCCCAGCATTTT. Its protein is CASSSGTENQPQHF.

This clone was seen a single time. This chain links TRBV7-2 with TRBJ1-6, with 7 bases identical to TRBD1. Germline CDR1 is SGHTA and CDR2 is FQGNSA. The CDR3 loop spans 15 amino acids. V lost 5 bases, J lost 8 bases, and 9 bases stayed unmatched. The chain's CDR3 is CASSPQGGLYSPLHF. The CDR3 nucleotides are TGTGCCAGCAGCCCTCAGGGGGGCCTTTATTCACCCCTCCACTTT.

J is TRBJ2-1 and V is TRBV4-1; maybe TRBD2 (5 bases). Germline CDR1 and CDR2: MGHRA and YSYEKL. This CDR3 has 14 amino acids. Deletions cut 6 bases from V and 6 bases from J, with 15 bases between. CDR3 sequence reads: CASRGQLGFNEQFF. In nucleotides, the CDR3 is TGCGCCAGCAGAGGTCAACTAGGTTTCAATGAGCAGTTCTTC.

The rearrangement joins TRBV18 to TRBJ2-2, with 8 positions matching TRBD1. Germline CDR1 KGHSH, CDR2 LQKENI. V was clipped by 2 bases and J by 6 bases; unmatched bases: 5. The CDR3 runs 15 residues. The CDR3 nucleotides read TGTGCCAGCTCACCAAGGGACAGGTCGGCCGGGGAGCTGTTTTTT. As protein: CASSPRDRSAGELFF.

This clone was seen just once. CDR3 region: CASGLVVSRDRLKETQYF. Here the CDR3 DNA reads TGTGCTAGTGGTTTGGTAGTCTCCCGGGACAGGCTTAAAGAGACCCAGTACTTC. The gene calls are TRBV12-5 and TRBJ2-5; TRBD1 agrees at 8 bases. This CDR3 region has 18 residues. Germline lookup yields CDR1 LGHNT and CDR2 FRNRAP. V shed 0 bases and J 3 bases; nucleotides not matched to a gene: 12. Based on the CDR3 plus reference TRBV12-5 and TRBJ2-5, the full variable domain is DARVTQTPRHKVTEMGQEVTMRCQPILGHNTVFWYRQTMMQGLELLAYFRNRAPLDDSGMPKDRFSAEMPDATLATLKIQPSEPRDSAVYFCASGLVVSRDRLKETQYFGPGTRLLVL.

The CDR3 region has the DNA TGTGCCAGCAGCGCCCGGCCGGGACAACGGTCCCATGGCTACACCTTC. This encodes CASSARPGQRSHGYTF. V gene TRBV2 combines with J gene TRBJ1-2, with TRBD1 as a possible D gene (6 bases). Between the trimmed V and J ends, which lost 6 bases and 6 bases, there was a span of 23 bases. The CDR3 sequence is 16 residues long. The germline gives CDR1 SNHLY, CDR2 FYNNEI.

This clone has just one count. This chain uses TRBV2 with TRBJ2-5; D perhaps matches TRBD1 (5 bases). The CDR3 is made up of 14 amino acids. The germline V gene has CDR1 SNHLY and CDR2 FYNNEI. V lost 1 base to trimming and J lost 2 bases, with 8 bases between them. The CDR3 region has the DNA TGTGCCAGCAGTGAAGGGCGGACACAAGAGACCCAGTACTTC. It yields the protein CASSEGRTQETQYF.

The genes are TRBV29-1 and TRBJ1-1; the match to TRBD1 covers 8 bases. This CDR3 region has 12 residues. V gave up 6 bases and J gave up 4 bases; unmatched junction bases: 4. Germline V gene lookup returns CDR1 SQVTM and CDR2 ANQGSEA. CDR3 in DNA: TGCAGCGTCGCAGGGGGCTCCACTGAAGCTTTCTTT. Its translation is CSVAGGSTEAFF.

Concerning this clone itself: Other DNA variants within this sample encode the same CDR3. The chain carries TRBV7-9 and TRBJ1-5; D ambiguous. Trimming shortened V by 3 bases and J by 5 bases, and 5 bases separated the two germline ends. The CDR3 covers 12 residues. From germline, CDR1 is SEHNR and CDR2 FQNEAQ (reference sequence). The CDR3 DNA reads as TGTGCCAGCAGCTTTGGAGATCAGCCCCAGCATTTT. Encoded protein: CASSFGDQPQHF.

This sequence joins TRBV5-8 and TRBJ1-6; no reliable D call. This CDR3 comprises 13 residues. V lost 2 bases and J lost 7, with 7 bases in between. CDR1 is SGHTS and CDR2 is YDEGEE in the germline V gene. The CDR3 nucleotides read TGTGCCAGCAGCTTACAGTTGAATTCACCCCTCCACTTT. Translation: CASSLQLNSPLHF.

The chain employs TRBV10-2 and TRBJ1-6; D unclear. The CDR3 is 15 residues long. V gave up 4 bases and J gave up 8 bases, with 15 bases separating them. Looked up from germline, CDR1 is WSHSY and CDR2 is SAAADI. Here the CDR3 DNA reads TGCGCCAGCAGTGTGATGAGTTGGGGAGATTCACCCCTCCACTTT. Protein sequence: CASSVMSWGDSPLHF.

This clone was picked up a small number of times. The V and J genes are TRBV6-6 and TRBJ1-2; TRBD1 aligns across 7 bases. Germline V gives CDR1 MNHNY, CDR2 SVGAGI (reference sequence). With V trimmed by 8 bases and J by 8 bases, 8 bases remained unmatched. CDR3 length: 12 amino acids. The CDR3 nucleotides read TGTGCCAGCTACTGGGGACAGCTGGGCTACACCTTC. It is translated as CASYWGQLGYTF.

The chain has TRBV12-5 and TRBJ2-5, with D perhaps TRBD2 (6 bases). The CDR3 loop spans 15 amino acids. Trimming stripped 4 bases from V and 4 bases from J, with 16 bases between. Germline CDR1 reads LGHNT; CDR2 reads FRNRAP. CDR3 DNA sequence: TGTGCTAGTGGTTCAGGACGGGGGATCCCAGAGACCCAGTACTTC. It yields the protein CASGSGRGIPETQYF.

This clone has a handful of counts. The genes are TRBV11-2 and TRBJ2-1, with D maybe TRBD2 (6 bases). Germline V gives CDR1 SGHAT, CDR2 FQNNGV. The V gene lost 6 bases and the J gene lost 0 bases, with 21 bases spanning the gap. The CDR3 spans 18 residues. The chain's CDR3 is CASSRNPGGRSSYNEQFF. The CDR3 DNA sequence: TGTGCCAGCAGTCGAAATCCCGGGGGAAGGAGCTCCTACAATGAGCAGTTCTTC.

The chain has TRBV27 and TRBJ1-3; no firm D call. The CDR3 length is 13 residues. Germline V gene data show CDR1 as MNHEY and CDR2 as SMNVEV (reference sequence). V was shortened by 4 bases and J by 3 bases, with 7 bases between the two germline ends. CDR3 sequence (DNA): TGTGCCAGCAGTTCTGGGAGTGGAAACACCATATATTTT. Amino acids: CASSSGSGNTIYF.

The V call is TRBV7-9, the J call TRBJ2-1; 12 nucleotides match TRBD2. V shed 1 base, J shed 10 bases, and the junction held 2 bases outside the gene matches. Germline CDR1 reads SEHNR; CDR2 reads FQNEAQ (reference sequence). CDR3 length: 14 residues. The CDR3 DNA reads TGTGCCAGCAGCTTAGGGACTAGCGGGGCCGAGCAGTTCTTC. The encoded protein is CASSLGTSGAEQFF.

This clone was observed a few times. J is TRBJ2-7 and V is TRBV18; D possibly corresponds to TRBD1 (6 bases). V lost 5 bases and J lost 0, with 11 bases in between. Germline loops: CDR1 KGHSH, CDR2 LQKENI. This CDR3 spans 14 amino acids. CDR3 residues: CASSSRTASYEQYF. The CDR3 DNA follows: TGTGCCAGCTCATCCCGGACAGCCTCCTACGAGCAGTACTTC.